The present T cell receptor beta chain was sequenced within a study of T cell responses to AZD1222 COVID-19 vaccine. Study-wide points: Vaccine-associated CD4 TCRs spanned spike, dominant at 160-218 and 743-854. It should be noted that donors were predominantly white British and more often female, and clonal diversity was possibly underestimated. Seropositive at baseline were only a handful of AZD1222 recipients.

Trimming removed 4 bases from V and 1 base from J, with 11 bases in between. The CDR3 is 16 amino acids. Germline values: CDR1 MNHEY, CDR2 SVGAGI. As concerns this clone: Its antigen remains unidentified.

Here immunoSEQ multiplex PCR was the method, and the copy in TCRdb shows in-frame clones only, minus some. The sample lists more than 80,000 clones; around 91% were seen once. This TCR was recovered from an adult who received the AZD1222 COVID-19 vaccine. The rearrangement uses TRBV6-5 and TRBJ1-6; D gene uncertain. The sequencing used peripheral blood, collected 28 days after the second AZD1222 dose. CDR3 protein: CASSFDPGSYNSPLHF. Written as DNA, the CDR3 is TGTGCCAGCAGTTTCGACCCCGGGTCCTATAATTCACCCCTCCACTTT.